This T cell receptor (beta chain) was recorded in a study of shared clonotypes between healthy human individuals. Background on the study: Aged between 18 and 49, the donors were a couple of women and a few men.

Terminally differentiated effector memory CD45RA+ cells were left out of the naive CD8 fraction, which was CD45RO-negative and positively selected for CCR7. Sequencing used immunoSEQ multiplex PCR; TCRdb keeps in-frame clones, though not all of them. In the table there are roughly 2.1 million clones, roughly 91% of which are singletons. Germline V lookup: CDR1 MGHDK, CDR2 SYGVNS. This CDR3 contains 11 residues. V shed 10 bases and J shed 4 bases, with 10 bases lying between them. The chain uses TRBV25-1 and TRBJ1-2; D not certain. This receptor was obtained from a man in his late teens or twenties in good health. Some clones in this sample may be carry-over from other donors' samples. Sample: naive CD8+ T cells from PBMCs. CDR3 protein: CAILSPYGYTF. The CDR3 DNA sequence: TGTGCCATCCTTTCCCCCTATGGCTACACCTTC.